This T cell receptor (beta chain) was captured by sequencing in a study of shared clonotypes between healthy human individuals. Broader study findings: It was the non-shared clonotypes that had lower generation probabilities than clonotypes shared by all four donors.

As concerns this clone: Its antigen remains unknown.

Deep was the level at which the assay was run. Generated by immunoSEQ multiplex PCR, the TCRdb table keeps only in-frame clones and is missing some. The data contain roughly 2.5 million clones, approximately 90% of them singletons. Recent vaccinations or acute infections were absent in the healthy HIV-negative adult donors. What was sequenced was naive CD4+ T cells sorted from blood. Subset noted: CD45RA+ positively selected. This receptor was obtained from a man aged 18 to 30 in good health.

Written as DNA, the CDR3 is TGTGCCAGCAGTGCGGTGGGATTCACTGAAGCTTTCTTT. Translated, it gives CASSAVGFTEAFF. The rearrangement uses TRBV28 and TRBJ1-1; D remains ambiguous. Deletions cut 5 bases from V and 4 bases from J, with 11 bases between. The germline CDR1 and CDR2 sequences are MDHEN and SYDVKM. The CDR3 has 13 amino acids.